This TCR beta chain originates from a study of response to subunit inactivated influenza vaccine. Notes on the study in general: Researchers suggested that each seasonal influenza vaccination recruits few new T cells.

Worth noting for this clonotype: The antigen remains unidentified.

The CDR3 loop spans 15 amino acids. V was clipped by 3 bases and J by 5 bases; unmatched bases: 1. Germline V gene data show CDR1 as SGHRS and CDR2 as YFSETQ. TCRdb itself ran the RT-PCR reads through MiXCR, one entry per CDR3 protein. Of about half a million distinct CDR3 sequences detected, around 25% appear once; the ten largest clones hold less than 2.5%. The rearrangement links TRBV5-1 to TRBJ2-1, with 14 bases identical to TRBD2. The material was CD4+ T cells sorted from PBMCs, obtained roughly 5 days after vaccination. The sequence came from a man aged 45-60 years who received an inactivated influenza vaccine. In nucleotides, the CDR3 is TGCGCCAGCAGCTGGACTAGCGGGGGGCACAATGAGCAGTTCTTC. Protein sequence: CASSWTSGGHNEQFF. Full variable domain (outside the CDR3, taken from reference TRBV5-1 and TRBJ2-1): KAGVTQTPRYLIKTRGQQVTLSCSPISGHRSVSWYQQTPGQGLQFLFEYFSETQRNKGNFPGRFSGRQFSNSRSEMNVSTLELGDSALYLCASSWTSGGHNEQFFGPGTRLTVL.